The 16 T cell receptor beta chains in this list originate from one sample, sequenced in a study of blood T cells in healthy people across ages. The second PCR ran roughly 6 to 11 cycles with a sample-barcoded 5' primer and J-beta primers. In TCRdb, the 5' RACE reads were re-called with MiXCR into one record per CDR3 protein. The data contain 550,000 to 750,000 distinct CDR3 sequences, roughly 21% of them seen just once; the ten biggest clones take up roughly 3.6%. The sample consisted of blood. Source of these receptors: a man aged 65 to 79 in good health.

This clonotype was counted a few times. The J gene is TRBJ2-4, the V gene TRBV20-1; no firm D call. This CDR3 has 16 amino acids. Germline-derived CDR1 and CDR2 are DFQATT and SNEGSKA (reference sequence). V lost 1 base, J lost 1 base, and 14 bases lay in between. CDR3 in DNA: TGCAGTGCTAGAGGGGAAGGGTTTGACGCCAAAAACATTCAGTACTTC. Its protein product is CSARGEGFDAKNIQYF.

This clonotype was seen a few times. This chain joins TRBV20-1 and TRBJ1-2; D not resolved. CDR3 length: 13 residues. The germline gives CDR1 DFQATT, CDR2 SNEGSKA (reference sequence). The V end lost 0 bases, the J end lost 0 bases, and 5 bases lay between the germline ends. This CDR3 reads CSARDRSNYGYTF. CDR3 nucleotide sequence: TGCAGTGCTAGAGATCGGTCTAACTATGGCTACACCTTC.

This clonotype was counted many times. The CDR3 sequence is CSATLGGPYEQYF. As DNA, the CDR3 is TGCAGTGCTACCCTCGGGGGGCCGTACGAGCAGTACTTC. This sequence joins TRBV20-1 and TRBJ2-7, with a weak D call TRBD2 (7 bases). Germline CDR1 reads DFQATT; CDR2 reads SNEGSKA (reference sequence). Trimming left V 4 bases short and J 4 bases short, with 14 bases between. The CDR3 runs 13 residues.

The V call is TRBV5-1, the J call TRBJ1-2, with D perhaps matching TRBD1 (5 bases). CDR1 SGHRS and CDR2 YFSETQ come from the germline V gene. V was clipped by 4 bases and J by 0 bases, with 13 bases between them. The CDR3 is 15 amino acids. CDR3 in DNA: TGCGCCAGCAGCCAAGACAGCCTAACTAACTATGGCTACACCTTC. It translates to CASSQDSLTNYGYTF. The full variable domain, with the rest looked up from reference TRBV5-1 and TRBJ1-2, is KAGVTQTPRYLIKTRGQQVTLSCSPISGHRSVSWYQQTPGQGLQFLFEYFSETQRNKGNFPGRFSGRQFSNSRSEMNVSTLELGDSALYLCASSQDSLTNYGYTFGSGTRLTVV.

This clonotype was counted between two and nine times. The rearrangement joins TRBV20-1 to TRBJ2-2; 12 bases map to TRBD2. This CDR3 region has 17 residues. Germline V CDR1 and CDR2: DFQATT, SNEGSKA (reference sequence). The ends lost 2 bases at V and 3 bases at J; junction bases unmatched: 7. This CDR3 reads CSARLAGGPPDTGELFF. The CDR3 region has the DNA TGCAGTGCTAGACTAGCGGGAGGGCCCCCCGACACCGGGGAGCTGTTTTTT.

This clonotype was seen more than once but under ten times. V gene TRBV29-1 combines with J gene TRBJ1-2; 7 positions agree with TRBD1. The CDR3 length is 12 residues. CDR1 is SQVTM and CDR2 is ANQGSEA in the germline V gene. Trimming removed 6 bases from V and 4 bases from J; junction bases left unmatched: 5. The CDR3: CSVSGTVYGYTF. The CDR3 nucleotides read TGCAGCGTCTCCGGGACAGTCTATGGCTACACCTTC.

V usage is TRBV4-2 and J usage is TRBJ1-5, with D perhaps TRBD1 (6 bases). The V gene lost 0 bases and the J gene lost 0 bases, with 12 bases spanning the gap. The CDR3 covers 17 residues. CDR1 LGHNA and CDR2 YNFKEQ come from the germline V gene. In nucleotides, the CDR3 is TGTGCCAGCAGCCAAGAGGGCAGGGGCATTAGCAATCAGCCCCAGCATTTT. Protein: CASSQEGRGISNQPQHF.

This clonotype turned up a few times. The chain joins TRBV5-1 to TRBJ1-4; 7 bases align to TRBD1. The CDR3 consists of 15 residues. CDR1 SGHRS and CDR2 YFSETQ come from the germline V gene. Trimming at V came to 4 bases and at J to 3 bases, leaving 6 bases not matched to a gene. The CDR3 sequence is CASSAQQGSNEKLFF. CDR3 in DNA: TGCGCCAGCAGCGCGCAACAGGGGTCTAATGAAAAACTGTTTTTT.

This clonotype has only a few counts. This chain joins TRBV6-1 and TRBJ2-4; 9 nucleotides line up with TRBD2. The junction had 13 bases not matched to a gene; V was cut back by 2 bases and J by 8 bases. Germline V gives CDR1 MNHNS, CDR2 SASEGT. The CDR3 runs to 17 residues. The CDR3 here is CASSELWGSGSADIQYF. CDR3 coding DNA: TGTGCCAGCAGTGAACTATGGGGTAGCGGGAGTGCGGACATTCAGTACTTC.

The V and J genes are TRBV27 and TRBJ1-5, with D maybe TRBD1 (6 bases). CDR3 size: 14 residues. The ends were cut back, 6 bases at V and 2 bases at J, with 11 bases in the middle. The germline V gene encodes CDR1 MNHEY and CDR2 SMNVEV (reference sequence). The CDR3 here is CASRKSGGNQPQHF. The CDR3 DNA reads TGTGCCAGCAGAAAATCAGGGGGCAATCAGCCCCAGCATTTT.

The sample holds many counts of this clonotype. The V gene is TRBV20-1, the J gene TRBJ2-7; D remains unclear. CDR3 length: 14 amino acids. The germline V gene encodes CDR1 DFQATT and CDR2 SNEGSKA (reference sequence). V was clipped by 2 bases and J by 5 bases, with 16 bases between them. CDR3 amino acids: CSARPDRLADEQYF. CDR3 coding DNA: TGCAGTGCTAGACCTGACCGGTTGGCCGACGAGCAGTACTTC.

The chain has TRBV4-3 and TRBJ1-5; D uncertain. CDR3 size: 14 residues. Germline V gene sequence: CDR1 LGHNA, CDR2 YSLEER. V was pared by 0 bases and J by 7 bases, with 10 bases between. In DNA form, the CDR3 reads TGCGCCAGCAGCCAAGATCTAACGAAGCAGCCCCAGCATTTT. This encodes CASSQDLTKQPQHF.

The genes are TRBV20-1 and TRBJ2-1, with 10 nucleotides matching TRBD2. Germline-derived CDR1 and CDR2 are DFQATT and SNEGSKA (reference sequence). With V trimmed by 4 bases and J by 6 bases, 12 bases remained unmatched. This CDR3 spans 16 amino acids. The CDR3 region is CSANPLLAGFINEQFF. In DNA form, the CDR3 reads TGCAGTGCTAACCCTTTACTAGCGGGATTTATCAATGAGCAGTTCTTC.

This clonotype was counted a few times. The V and J genes are TRBV20-1 and TRBJ2-5, with 14 bases matching TRBD2. The CDR3 length is 14 residues. The V gene end was trimmed by 5 bases and the J gene end by 4 bases; junction bases not matched to a gene: 3. Germline V CDR1 and CDR2: DFQATT, SNEGSKA (reference sequence). The chain's CDR3 is CSAGLAGGVETQYF. The CDR3 nucleotides read TGCAGTGCTGGACTAGCGGGAGGTGTAGAGACCCAGTACTTC.

The gene calls are TRBV18 and TRBJ2-7; possibly TRBD2 for D (6 bases). Judging by the DNA end, TRBJ2-1 fits better; the J call may be wrong. There are 14 residues in the CDR3. Germline CDR1 reads KGHSH; CDR2 reads LQKENI. The CDR3 DNA reads as TGTGCCAGCTCACCACGTAGCGGCGACAATGAGCAGTTCTTC. This encodes CASSPRSGDNEQFF.

This clonotype was seen only once. The V call is TRBV10-3, the J call TRBJ1-2; D ambiguous. V was cut by 10 bases and J by 0 bases, with 18 bases left in between. Germline lookup yields CDR1 ENHRY and CDR2 SYGVKD. There are 15 residues in the CDR3. The CDR3 spells CATSGSESSNYGYTF. As DNA, the CDR3 is TGTGCCACCTCTGGAAGTGAGAGCTCTAACTATGGCTACACCTTC.